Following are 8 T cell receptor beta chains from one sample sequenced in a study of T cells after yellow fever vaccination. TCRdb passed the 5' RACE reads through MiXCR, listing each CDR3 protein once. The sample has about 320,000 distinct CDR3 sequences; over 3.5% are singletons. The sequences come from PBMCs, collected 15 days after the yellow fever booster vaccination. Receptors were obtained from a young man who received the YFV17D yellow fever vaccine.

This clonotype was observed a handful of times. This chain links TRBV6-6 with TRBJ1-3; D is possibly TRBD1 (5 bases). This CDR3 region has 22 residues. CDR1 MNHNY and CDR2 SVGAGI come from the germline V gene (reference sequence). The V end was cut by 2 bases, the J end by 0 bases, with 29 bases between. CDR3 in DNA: TGTGCCAGCAGTTACCCAAGAAGGCGGCCACAGGAGCCCCTTAGCTCTGGAAACACCATATATTTT. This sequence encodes CASSYPRRRPQEPLSSGNTIYF.

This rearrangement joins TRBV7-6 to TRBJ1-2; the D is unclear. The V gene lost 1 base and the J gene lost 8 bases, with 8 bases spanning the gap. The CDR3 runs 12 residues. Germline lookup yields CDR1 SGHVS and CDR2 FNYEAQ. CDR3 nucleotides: TGTGCCAGCAGCTTAGTGGGCTTAGGCTACACCTTC. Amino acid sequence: CASSLVGLGYTF.

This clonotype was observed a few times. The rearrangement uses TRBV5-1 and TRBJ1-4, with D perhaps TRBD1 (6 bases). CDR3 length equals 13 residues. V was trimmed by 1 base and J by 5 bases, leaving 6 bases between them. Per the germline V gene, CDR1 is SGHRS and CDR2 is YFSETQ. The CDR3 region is CASSLTGNEKLFF. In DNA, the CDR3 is TGCGCCAGCAGCTTGACAGGGAATGAAAAACTGTTTTTT.

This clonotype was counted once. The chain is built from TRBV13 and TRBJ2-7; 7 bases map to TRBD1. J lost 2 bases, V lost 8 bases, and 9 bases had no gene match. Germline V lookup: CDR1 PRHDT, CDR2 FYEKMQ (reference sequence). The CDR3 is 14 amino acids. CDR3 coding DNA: TGTGCCAGCCGCCTAAGACAGGGTCCCTACGAGCAGTACGTC. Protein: CASRLRQGPYEQYV.

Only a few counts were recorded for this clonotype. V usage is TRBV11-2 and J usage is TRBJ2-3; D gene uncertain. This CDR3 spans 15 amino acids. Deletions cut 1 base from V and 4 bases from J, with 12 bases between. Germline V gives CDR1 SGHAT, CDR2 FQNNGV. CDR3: CASSLGVGVPDTQYF. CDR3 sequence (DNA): TGTGCCAGCAGCTTAGGGGTTGGAGTCCCAGATACGCAGTATTTT.

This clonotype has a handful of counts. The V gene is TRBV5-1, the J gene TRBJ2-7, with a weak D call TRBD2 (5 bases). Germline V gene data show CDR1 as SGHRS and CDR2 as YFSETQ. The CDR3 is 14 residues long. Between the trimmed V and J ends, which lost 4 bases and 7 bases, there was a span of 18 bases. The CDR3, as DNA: TGCGCCAGCAGCCGCCCCACTAGTCCGCGGGAGCAGTACTTC. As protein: CASSRPTSPREQYF.

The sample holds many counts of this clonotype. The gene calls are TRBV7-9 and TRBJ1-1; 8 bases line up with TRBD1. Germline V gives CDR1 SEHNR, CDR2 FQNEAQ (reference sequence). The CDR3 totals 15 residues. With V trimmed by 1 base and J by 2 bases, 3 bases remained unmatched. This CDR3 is CASSLGDRPNTEAFF. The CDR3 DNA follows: TGTGCCAGCAGCTTAGGGGACAGGCCCAACACTGAAGCTTTCTTT.

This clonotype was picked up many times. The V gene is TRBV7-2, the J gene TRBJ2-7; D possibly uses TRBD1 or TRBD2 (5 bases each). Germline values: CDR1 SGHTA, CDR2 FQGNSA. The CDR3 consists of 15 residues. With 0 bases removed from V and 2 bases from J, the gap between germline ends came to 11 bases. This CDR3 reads CASSLAQGVPYEQYF. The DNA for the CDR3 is TGTGCCAGCAGCTTAGCGCAGGGAGTCCCCTACGAGCAGTACTTC.